This T cell receptor (beta chain) was observed in a study of cytomegalovirus exposure and HLA in healthy donors. 60 Vbeta and 13 Jbeta primers were used in PCR. Data came from immunoSEQ multiplex PCR; TCRdb stores just in-frame clones and leaves some out. The data contain 180,000 or so clones, 70% to 90% of them singletons. Between the trimmed V and J ends, which lost 6 bases and 5 bases, there was a span of 20 bases. The CDR3 totals 16 residues. Germline V gene data show CDR1 as SGHTA and CDR2 as FQGNSA. Note on this clone: Its antigen is unidentified.

Study results and caveats: Several of the most significant clusters were apparently associated with common viral pathogens in a later analysis. By HLA locus, TCR association rates varied in a later analysis, with DRB1 showing the most and HLA-C the fewest.

The specimen was PBMCs. V usage is TRBV7-2 and J usage is TRBJ2-1; the D gene is possibly TRBD2 (5 bases). This TCR came from a man younger than 30 in good health and CMV-seropositive. CDR3: CASRPFGLASNNEQFF. As DNA, the CDR3 is TGTGCCAGCAGACCCTTCGGGCTAGCCTCTAACAATGAGCAGTTCTTC.